This is a list of T cell receptor beta chains from one sample in a study of chemoradiotherapy in HPV16-positive cancers. Sequenced by immunoSEQ multiplex PCR; TCRdb stores in-frame clones only, minus some. The sample lists more than 20,000 clones, 75% to 90% occurring once. The starting material was blood, obtained from a patient who underwent chemoradiotherapy. The receptors were gathered from a human donor with HPV-associated anogenital cancer. Both conserved end residues are trimmed from each CDR3. D genes are given only for firm matches. The size of a clone is reported for some rows only, either as once, few or many, or as a class for expanded clones.

TRBJ1-6,few,TRBV9,TRBD1,ASSVEPTGGSPLH
TRBJ2-2,NA,TRBV12-5,NA,ASGLFLKLEWGENTGELF
TRBJ1-5,NA,TRBV2,NA,ASSASLGGAHNQPQH
TRBJ2-7,NA,TRBV7-9,NA,ASSLAGGSNEQY
TRBJ1-4,NA,TRBV4-3,NA,ASSQGGLRDEKLF
TRBJ1-2,NA,TRBV7-2,NA,ASSYQGDGYT
TRBJ2-3,NA,TRBV6-5,NA,ASSTGAITDTQY
TRBJ2-7,once,TRBV6-1,NA,ASSPARYEQY
TRBJ2-1,NA,TRBV18,NA,ASSPPPTYNEQF
TRBJ1-4,NA,TRBV7-9,NA,ASSLNVGHPNEKLF
TRBJ2-6,NA,TRBV15,NA,ATAGGSGANVLT
TRBJ1-4,NA,TRBV2,TRBD1,ASSLGTGFSTTNEKLF
TRBJ2-3,NA,TRBV5-1,TRBD1,ASSPGQGIGTDTQY
TRBJ1-1,NA,TRBV7-9,TRBD1,ASSLDQGGTEAF
TRBJ1-3,NA,TRBV19,TRBD1,ASSTGGGNTIY
TRBJ2-7,NA,TRBV5-1,NA,ASSLAPTGTSGSYEQY
TRBJ2-7,NA,TRBV6-5,TRBD1,ASSYQGQGSYEQY
TRBJ2-7,NA,TRBV11-3,NA,ASSLSTGLGSEQY
TRBJ1-5,once,TRBV5-5,TRBD1,ASSWMEGANQPQH
TRBJ1-2,NA,TRBV5-1,NA,ASSFSANYGYT
TRBJ2-7,NA,TRBV18,TRBD2,ASSPPRASGKYEQY
TRBJ1-2,few,TRBV5-4,TRBD1,ASSADRVGGYT
TRBJ2-1,NA,TRBV5-4,TRBD2,ASSPPSGGAYNEQF
TRBJ1-3,NA,TRBV6-6,NA,ASRPGGNTIY
TRBJ2-2,few,TRBV9,NA,ASSVTGYTGELF
TRBJ2-3,NA,TRBV7-2,NA,ASSPADTQY
TRBJ2-1,NA,TRBV5-6,NA,ASSLTTNPYNEQF
TRBJ1-6,once,TRBV6-1,NA,ASVRQNNSPLH
TRBJ2-5,NA,TRBV7-9,NA,ASGQETQY
TRBJ1-1,NA,TRBV6-1,NA,ASSDPKTEAF
TRBJ2-7,NA,TRBV7-6,TRBD2,ASSLYSGGGEQY
TRBJ2-3,NA,TRBV15,TRBD2,ATSRGVGTDTQY
TRBJ1-1,medium-sized,TRBV29-1,NA,SVELNTEAF
TRBJ1-4,NA,TRBV18,TRBD1,ASSPRDRINEKLF
TRBJ1-4,NA,TRBV6-5,TRBD1,ASSQGAANEKLF
TRBJ2-3,NA,TRBV6-5,NA,ASSRTGDTQY
TRBJ1-1,NA,TRBV7-2,NA,ASSLLGEAF
TRBJ2-3,NA,TRBV11-1,NA,ASSLRLRSTDTQY
TRBJ1-2,few,TRBV21-1,NA,ASERFLIYGYT
TRBJ2-2,NA,TRBV5-1,TRBD2,ASSREGPRAGELF
TRBJ2-1,NA,TRBV5-1,TRBD1,ASSIDRVRF
TRBJ2-4,NA,TRBV6-5,NA,ASSYALSGAKNIQY
TRBJ1-3,NA,TRBV7-2,NA,ASSLDGSGNTIY
TRBJ2-5,NA,TRBV6-5,NA,ASSYGETQY
TRBJ1-1,NA,TRBV19,NA,ASSMFEGGTEAF
TRBJ1-5,NA,TRBV5-6,TRBD1,ASSDSGTGATQPQH
TRBJ2-7,NA,TRBV5-6,NA,ASSYAGSSYEQY
TRBJ2-3,NA,TRBV28,NA,ASSLPGYTDTQY
TRBJ2-1,few,TRBV6-6,NA,ASSYSGEEQF
TRBJ2-5,NA,TRBV6-6,NA,ASSYSYPTGLETQY
TRBJ2-2,NA,TRBV13,NA,ASSLAAGAYTGELF
TRBJ1-1,once,TRBV14,TRBD1,ASSFGTGVARAF